This T cell receptor (beta chain) was recovered during a study of cytomegalovirus exposure and HLA in healthy donors. The CDR3 totals 16 residues. The V and J ends lost 5 bases and 6 bases, in that order; junction bases with no gene match: 14. Germline V CDR1 and CDR2: MNHEY, SMNVEV (reference sequence). PCR used 60 Vbeta primers and 13 Jbeta primers. Authors' analysis steps: A follow-up analysis tallied around 76 million unique TCR beta chains, roughly 11 million shared. Here immunoSEQ multiplex PCR was the method, and the copy in TCRdb shows in-frame clones only, minus some. V and J calls and clone size are copied from that table; D and trimming were computed from the DNA. The sample has 300,000 or so clones; approximately 84% are singletons.

Material for sequencing was PBMCs. The TCR sequence derives from a middle-aged woman in good health and CMV-seropositive. The chain has TRBV27 and TRBJ2-3; 7 bases align to TRBD1. The CDR3 sequence is CASSPLPGQSGDTQYF. The CDR3 bases are TGTGCCAGCAGTCCCCTACCGGGACAGTCCGGGGATACGCAGTATTTT.